This entry is about one TCR beta chain. The antigen is unknown. The data originate from a study of cytomegalovirus exposure and HLA in healthy donors. Study-wide points: The classifier, whose performance was assessed in both the original and validation cohorts, reportedly diagnosed cytomegalovirus status with high specificity and sensitivity. A few chains tied to CMV proved CMV antigen-specific in vitro. Researchers catalogued roughly 150 TCR beta chains as cytomegalovirus-associated.

Germline V gives CDR1 SGHNT, CDR2 YYREEE (reference sequence). The CDR3 is 15 residues long. Trimming left V 0 bases short and J 9 bases short, with 19 bases between. While the first cohort had 650 to 850 subjects, the donors belonged to the separate validation cohort of fewer than 150 subjects. TCRdb's copy holds only in-frame clones and misses some; the assay was immunoSEQ multiplex PCR. Of some 120,000 clones in the sample, over 85% were seen once. This chain connects TRBV5-4 to TRBJ2-7, with a weak D call TRBD2 (6 bases). This clonotype originated in a woman aged 18-29 years in good health and CMV-seronegative. Material: PBMCs. CDR3 bases: TGTGCCAGCAGCTTGGGACTAGAATTCGGTCGTGGGCAGTACTTC. Amino acids: CASSLGLEFGRGQYF.